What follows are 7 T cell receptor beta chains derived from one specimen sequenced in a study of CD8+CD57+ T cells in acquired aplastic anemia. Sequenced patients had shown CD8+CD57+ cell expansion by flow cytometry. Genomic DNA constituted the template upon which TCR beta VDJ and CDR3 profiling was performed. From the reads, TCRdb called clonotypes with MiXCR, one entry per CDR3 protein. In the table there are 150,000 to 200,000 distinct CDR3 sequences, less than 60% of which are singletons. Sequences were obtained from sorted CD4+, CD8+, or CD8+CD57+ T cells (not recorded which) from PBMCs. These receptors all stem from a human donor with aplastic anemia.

The CDR3 loop is CAMGRQSSGNTIYF. The CDR3 DNA follows: TGTGCCATGGGCAGACAGAGCTCTGGAAACACCATATATTTT. V gene TRBV10-3 combines with J gene TRBJ1-3, with D perhaps TRBD1 (5 bases). The germline CDR1 and CDR2 sequences are ENHRY and SYGVKD. Trimming took 9 bases from V and 0 from J, leaving 12 bases between them. CDR3 length: 14 residues.

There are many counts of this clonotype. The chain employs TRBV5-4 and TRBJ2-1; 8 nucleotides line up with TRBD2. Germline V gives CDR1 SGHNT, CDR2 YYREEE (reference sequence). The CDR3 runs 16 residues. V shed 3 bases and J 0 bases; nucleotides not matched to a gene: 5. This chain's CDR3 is CASSSGGGRSYNEQFF. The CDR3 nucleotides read TGTGCCAGCAGCTCCGGCGGGGGGCGCTCCTACAATGAGCAGTTCTTC. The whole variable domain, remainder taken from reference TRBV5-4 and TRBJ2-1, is ETGVTQSPTHLIKTRGQQVTLRCSSQSGHNTVSWYQQALGQGPQFIFQYYREEENGRGNFPPRFSGLQFPNYSSELNVNALELDDSALYLCASSSGGGRSYNEQFFGPGTRLTVL.

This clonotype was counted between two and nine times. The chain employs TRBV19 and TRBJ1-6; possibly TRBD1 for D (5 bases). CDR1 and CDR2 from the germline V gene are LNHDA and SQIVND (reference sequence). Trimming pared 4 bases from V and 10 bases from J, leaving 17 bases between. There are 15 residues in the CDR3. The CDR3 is CASSTDSYPRSPLHF. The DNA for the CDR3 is TGTGCCAGTAGTACCGACAGCTACCCACGGTCACCCCTCCACTTT.

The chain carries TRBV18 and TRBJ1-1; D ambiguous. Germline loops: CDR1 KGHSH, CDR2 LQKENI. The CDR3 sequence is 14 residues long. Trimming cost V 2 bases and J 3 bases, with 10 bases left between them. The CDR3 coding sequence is TGTGCCAGCTCACCAGGCCGGGCGTACACTGAAGCTTTCTTT. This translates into CASSPGRAYTEAFF. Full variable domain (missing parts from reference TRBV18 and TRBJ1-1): NAGVMQNPRHLVRRRGQEARLRCSPMKGHSHVYWYRQLPEEGLKFMVYLQKENIIDESGMPKERFSAEFPKEGPSILRIQQVVRGDSAAYFCASSPGRAYTEAFFGQGTRLTVV.

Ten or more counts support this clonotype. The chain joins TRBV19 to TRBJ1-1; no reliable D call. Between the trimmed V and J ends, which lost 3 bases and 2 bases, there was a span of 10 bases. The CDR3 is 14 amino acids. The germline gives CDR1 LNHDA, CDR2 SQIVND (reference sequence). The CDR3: CASSILGSNTEAFF. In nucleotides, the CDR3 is TGTGCCAGTAGTATTTTGGGCTCCAACACTGAAGCTTTCTTT.

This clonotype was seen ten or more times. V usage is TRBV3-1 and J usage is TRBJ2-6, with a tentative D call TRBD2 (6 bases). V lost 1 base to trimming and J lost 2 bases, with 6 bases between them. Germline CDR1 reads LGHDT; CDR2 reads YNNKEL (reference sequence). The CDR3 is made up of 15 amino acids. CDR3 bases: TGTGCCAGCAGCCAAGGCGGGGCTGGGGCCAACGTCCTGACTTTC. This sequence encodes CASSQGGAGANVLTF.

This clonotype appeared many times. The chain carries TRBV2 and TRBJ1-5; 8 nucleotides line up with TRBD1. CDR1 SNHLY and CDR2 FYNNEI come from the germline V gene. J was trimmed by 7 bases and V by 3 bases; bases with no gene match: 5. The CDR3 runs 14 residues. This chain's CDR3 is CASSETGVGQPQHF. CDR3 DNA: TGTGCCAGCAGTGAGACAGGGGTGGGCCAGCCCCAGCATTTT.